These T cell receptor beta chains were read from a single sample in a study of blood T cells in healthy people across ages. TCRdb passed the 5' RACE reads through MiXCR, listing each CDR3 protein once. The profile shows 1.5 million to 1.8 million distinct CDR3 sequences, approximately 42% of them singletons. Sequencing was carried out using blood. The origin of the receptors is a woman under 30 in good health. CDR3s include the opening cysteine and the closing phenylalanine or tryptophan. Fields, in order: V gene, CDR3 length, J gene, clone size, D gene, CDR3 DNA, CDR3 protein. D genes are given only for firm matches. Only some rows state a clone size, as once, few, many or a class for expanded clones.

TRBV10-3	13	TRBJ2-7	few	.	TGTGCCATGAGACAGGATAGCTCCTACGAGCAGTACTTC	CAMRQDSSYEQYF
TRBV12-3/TRBV12-4	13	TRBJ1-6	.	.	TGTGCCAGCAGTGGCACAGAAAATTCACCCCTCCACTTT	CASSGTENSPLHF
TRBV6-2/TRBV6-3	14	TRBJ2-2	once	.	TGTGCCAGCGTGAGGACAATGAACACCGGGGAGCTGTTTTTT	CASVRTMNTGELFF
TRBV7-2	14	TRBJ2-3	many	.	TGTGCCAGCAGCTTAGATAGTAGCACAGATACGCAGTATTTT	CASSLDSSTDTQYF
TRBV7-8	16	TRBJ1-3	.	TRBD1	TGTGCCAGCAGGCCCGGGACAGGGGGCGCGGGAAACACCATATATTTT	CASRPGTGGAGNTIYF
TRBV7-9	16	TRBJ1-1	.	TRBD1	TGTGCCAGCAGCAACGGACAGGGGGGGAACCCCGGTGAAGCTTTCTTT	CASSNGQGGNPGEAFF
TRBV28	14	TRBJ2-7	.	.	TGTGCCAGCAGTTTATGGGCAAGCTCCTACGAGCAGTACTTC	CASSLWASSYEQYF
TRBV27	14	TRBJ2-1	.	.	TGTGCCAGCACCTGGGGCTACGGCTCCTACGAGCAGTTCTTC	CASTWGYGSYEQFF
TRBV4-2	14	TRBJ2-1	.	TRBD1	TGTGCCAGCAGCCGAGGACAGGTATACAATGAGCAGTTCTTC	CASSRGQVYNEQFF
TRBV12-3/TRBV12-4	13	TRBJ2-7	.	TRBD1	TGCGCCAGCAGCTTGGACAGGGGCGACGAGCAGTACTTC	CASSLDRGDEQYF
TRBV15	14	TRBJ1-5	.	.	TGTGCCACCAGCTGGACGGGAAGCAATCAGCCCCAGCATTTT	CATSWTGSNQPQHF
TRBV5-5	14	TRBJ1-6	once	.	TGTGCCAGCCAGCATGACGTAAATAATTCACCCCTCCACTTT	CASQHDVNNSPLHF
TRBV15	17	TRBJ1-2	few	.	TGTGCCACCAGCAGAGCGCTCCCCAGAACAAGGGACTATGGCTACACCTTC	CATSRALPRTRDYGYTF
TRBV29-1	11	TRBJ1-2	.	.	TGCAGCGAAGGGGAAACTTCTGGCTACACCTTC	CSEGETSGYTF
TRBV28	15	TRBJ2-1	.	TRBD2	TGTGCCAGCGGGACCGGGACTAGCGGGAGGGATGAGCAGTTCTTC	CASGTGTSGRDEQFF
TRBV29-1	12	TRBJ2-5	.	.	TGCAGCGTTCTAAGCGGTGAAGAGACCCAGTACTTC	CSVLSGEETQYF
TRBV9	15	TRBJ2-1	.	.	TGTGCCAGCAGCGTAGGGAGGGGGGGTTACAATGAGCAGTTCTTC	CASSVGRGGYNEQFF
TRBV20-1	15	TRBJ1-1	.	.	TGCAGTGCTCCAATCCTTAAGACGGGGAACACTGAAGCTTTCTTT	CSAPILKTGNTEAFF
TRBV29-1	12	TRBJ2-7	many	.	TGCAGCGTTGAGCAGGGATTGGACGAGCAGTACTTC	CSVEQGLDEQYF
TRBV7-9	13	TRBJ1-1	few	.	TGTGCCAGCAGCCAATTACAGGCATCTGAAGCTTTCTTT	CASSQLQASEAFF
TRBV20-1	15	TRBJ2-7	.	TRBD2	TGCAGTGCTAGCTCAAGCGGGAGGATTATCTACGAGCAGTACTTC	CSASSSGRIIYEQYF
TRBV19	16	TRBJ2-1	few	TRBD2	TGTGCCAGTAGTATACTAGCGGGAGGGCCTCGGAATGAGCAGTTCTTC	CASSILAGGPRNEQFF
TRBV10-3	16	TRBJ1-3	.	TRBD1	TGTGCCATCAGTGAAGGGACAGGGGAGAGGCGAAACACCATATATTTT	CAISEGTGERRNTIYF